This T cell receptor (beta chain) comes out of a study of blood T cell repertoires in COVID-19. Study details: From T cells, B-cell-depleted T cells, or PBMCs came the material, which was cDNA or gDNA.

Some clones are missing from TCRdb's copy, which holds only in-frame ones; the method was immunoSEQ multiplex PCR. The table records tens of thousands of clones, 85% to 90% of them present only once. The sequence was collected from a human donor in a cohort sampled during active COVID-19. The sequencing input was peripheral blood.

The CDR3 sequence is CASSLRQNKNIQYF. Here the CDR3 DNA reads TGTGCCAGCAGTTTGCGACAGAACAAAAACATTCAGTACTTC. The chain carries TRBV28 and TRBJ2-4, with D possibly being TRBD1 (5 bases). The CDR3 loop spans 14 amino acids. Trimming cost V 3 bases and J 3 bases, with 9 bases left between them. Germline V gives CDR1 MDHEN, CDR2 SYDVKM.